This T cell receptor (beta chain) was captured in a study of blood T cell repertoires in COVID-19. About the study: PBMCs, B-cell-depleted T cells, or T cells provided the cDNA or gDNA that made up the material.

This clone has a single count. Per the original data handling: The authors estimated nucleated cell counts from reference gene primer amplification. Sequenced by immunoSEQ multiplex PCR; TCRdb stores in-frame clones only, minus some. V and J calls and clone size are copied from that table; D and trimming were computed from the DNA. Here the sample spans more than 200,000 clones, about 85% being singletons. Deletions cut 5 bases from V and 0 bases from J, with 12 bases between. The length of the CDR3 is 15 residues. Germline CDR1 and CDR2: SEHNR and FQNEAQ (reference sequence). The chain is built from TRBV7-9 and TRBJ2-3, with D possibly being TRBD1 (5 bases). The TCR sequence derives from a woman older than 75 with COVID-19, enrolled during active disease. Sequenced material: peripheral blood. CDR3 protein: CASSLRVESTDTQYF. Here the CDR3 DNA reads TGTGCCAGCAGCCTCAGGGTTGAGAGCACAGATACGCAGTATTTT.